The clone carrying this T cell receptor beta chain was observed once. Authors' analysis steps: Amplification of reference gene primers provided the estimated nucleated cell counts. Repertoires were generated with immunoSEQ multiplex PCR, while TCRdb's copy carries only in-frame clones and drops some. Clone size and the V and J calls come from that table; the DNA yielded D and trimming. The repertoire consists of about 150,000 clones, with approximately 80% occurring once and the leading ten covering 9.5% to 13%. The data were obtained in a study of blood T cell repertoires in COVID-19. V was shortened by 1 base and J by 4 bases, with 14 bases between the two germline ends. CDR1 is MGHDK, CDR2 SYGVNS, per germline. The CDR3 is made up of 17 amino acids. Enrolment of Seattle patients took place during active infection, and they were followed longitudinally.

This receptor was obtained from a woman in her sixties with COVID-19, enrolled during active disease. The chain has TRBV25-1 and TRBJ2-6, with D perhaps TRBD1 (6 bases). Sequenced material: peripheral blood. CDR3 sequence (DNA): TGTGCCAGCAGTGAATTTGACAGGAGGACCGGGGCCAACGTCCTGACTTTC. Protein sequence: CASSEFDRRTGANVLTF.